The TCR beta chain described here comes from a study of shared clonotypes between healthy human individuals. General study results and limits: Sampling involved blood alone; tissue repertoires likely differ.

This CDR3 comprises 13 residues. V lost 4 bases to trimming and J lost 5 bases, with 13 bases between them. Germline V CDR1 and CDR2: SGDLS, YYNGEE. Replicate PCRs for sorted subsets used around 200 ng DNA; this equaled 25,000 to 35,000 T cell genomes. Repertoires were generated with immunoSEQ multiplex PCR, while TCRdb's copy carries only in-frame clones and drops some. The sample contains some 1 million clones, approximately 76% of which appear only once. Concerning this clone: The antigen remains unidentified.

Subsets obtained from CD4+ cells comprised CD45RA+ naive and CD45RA-negative memory cells. Sequenced sample: memory CD4+ T cells sorted from blood. Subset given: CD45RA-negative fraction. The chain recombines TRBV9 with TRBJ2-7; D ambiguous. The sequence came from a man between 18 and 29 years old in good health. CDR3 sequence: CASSPWNTDEQYF. The CDR3 DNA sequence: TGTGCCAGCAGCCCCTGGAACACAGACGAGCAGTACTTC.